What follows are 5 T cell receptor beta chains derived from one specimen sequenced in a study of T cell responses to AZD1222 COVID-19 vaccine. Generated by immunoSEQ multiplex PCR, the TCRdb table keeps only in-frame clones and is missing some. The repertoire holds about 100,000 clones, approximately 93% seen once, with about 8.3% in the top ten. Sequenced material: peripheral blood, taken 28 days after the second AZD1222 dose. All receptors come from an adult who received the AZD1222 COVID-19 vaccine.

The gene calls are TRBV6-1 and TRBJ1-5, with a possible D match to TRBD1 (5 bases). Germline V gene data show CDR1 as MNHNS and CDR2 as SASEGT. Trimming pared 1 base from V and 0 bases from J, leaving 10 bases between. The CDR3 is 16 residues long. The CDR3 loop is CASSEVGGYSNQPQHF. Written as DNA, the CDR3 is TGTGCCAGCAGTGAAGTTGGGGGATATAGCAATCAGCCCCAGCATTTT.

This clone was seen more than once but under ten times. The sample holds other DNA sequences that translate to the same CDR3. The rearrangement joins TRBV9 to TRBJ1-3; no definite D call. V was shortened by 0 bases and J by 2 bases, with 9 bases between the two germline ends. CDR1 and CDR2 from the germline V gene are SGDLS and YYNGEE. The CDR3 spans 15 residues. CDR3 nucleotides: TGTGCCAGCAGCGTAGATGGCCGACCTGGAAACACCATATATTTT. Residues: CASSVDGRPGNTIYF.

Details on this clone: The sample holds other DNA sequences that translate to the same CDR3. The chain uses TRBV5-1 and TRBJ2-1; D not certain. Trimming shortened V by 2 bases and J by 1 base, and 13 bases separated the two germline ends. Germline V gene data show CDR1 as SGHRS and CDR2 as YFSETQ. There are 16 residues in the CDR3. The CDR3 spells CASSFSGASSYNEQFF. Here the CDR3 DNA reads TGCGCCAGCAGCTTTAGTGGCGCTTCATCCTACAATGAGCAGTTCTTC.

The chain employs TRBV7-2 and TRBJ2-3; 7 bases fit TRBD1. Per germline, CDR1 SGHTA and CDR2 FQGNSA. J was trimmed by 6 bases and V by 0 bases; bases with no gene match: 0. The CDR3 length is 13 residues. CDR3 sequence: CASSLATGDTQYF. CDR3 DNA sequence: TGTGCCAGCAGCTTAGCGACAGGGGATACGCAGTATTTT. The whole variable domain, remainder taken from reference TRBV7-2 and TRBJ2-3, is GAGVSQSPSNKVTEKGKDVELRCDPISGHTALYWYRQSLGQGLEFLIYFQGNSAPDKSGLPSDRFSAERTGGSVSTLTIQRTQQEDSAVYLCASSLATGDTQYFGPGTRLTVL.

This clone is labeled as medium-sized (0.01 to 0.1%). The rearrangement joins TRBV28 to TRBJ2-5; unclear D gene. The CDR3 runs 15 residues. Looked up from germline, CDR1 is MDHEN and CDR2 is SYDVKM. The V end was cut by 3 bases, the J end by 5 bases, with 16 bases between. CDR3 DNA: TGTGCCAGCAGTTTTTCGATTAGTCCTCGCGAGACCCAGTACTTC. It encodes CASSFSISPRETQYF.